This T cell receptor beta chain originates from a study of human CD8 memory T cell subsets. With V trimmed by 4 bases and J by 0 bases, 12 bases remained unmatched. From germline, CDR1 is SEHNR and CDR2 FQNEAQ (reference sequence). This CDR3 is 18 amino acids long. By share, this clonotype ranks as medium-sized (0.01 to 0.1%). UMI-labeled 5' RACE produced the TCR beta libraries. MiXCR, applied by TCRdb to the 5' RACE reads, yields one record per CDR3 protein. The table includes around 8,200 distinct CDR3 sequences, roughly 3.9% detected once. The chain employs TRBV7-9 and TRBJ1-1; TRBD1 matches at 9 bases. The source of this sequence is a human donor in good health. The sequencing input was CD8+ T cells from PBMCs. The CDR3 coding sequence is TGTGCCAGCAGCTACCTACGACGGGACAGGGCGATGAACACTGAAGCTTTCTTT. It is translated as CASSYLRRDRAMNTEAFF.